A selection of T cell receptor beta chains follows, all from one sample in a study of OX40 agonist ivuxolimab in advanced cancers. Method: immunoSEQ multiplex PCR; TCRdb's copy keeps in-frame clones and lacks some. The sample includes 57,000 or so clones, over 90% seen only once; the top ten take approximately 18%. The sequences come from CD4+ or CD8+ T cells sorted from blood, collected in a trial of the OX40 agonist ivuxolimab. Receptors originate from an adult with an advanced solid tumor such as melanoma, head and neck, liver or kidney cancer. CDR3s include the opening cysteine and the closing phenylalanine or tryptophan. The D gene is left open where the match is weak. The listing skips clone size in some rows; elsewhere it reads once, few, many or a size class.

J gene,clone size,D gene,V gene,CDR3 DNA,CDR3 protein
TRBJ2-5,once,-,TRBV21-1,TGTGCCAGCAGCAAAGCTTATAAGGTCACCCAGTACTTC,CASSKAYKVTQYF
TRBJ2-1,-,-,TRBV11-2,TGTGCCAGCAGCTTAGTTGTGGACTATCGGTCCTACAATGAGCAGTTCTTC,CASSLVVDYRSYNEQFF
TRBJ2-1,-,TRBD2,TRBV4-3,TGCGCCAGCAGCCAAGATCGGCTAGCGGGATACAATGAGCAGTTCTTC,CASSQDRLAGYNEQFF
TRBJ1-2,-,-,TRBV28,TGTGCCAGCAGTTGGGCAGGGGATCATGGCTACACCTTC,CASSWAGDHGYTF
TRBJ2-5,-,TRBD2,TRBV7-8,TGTGCCAGCAGCTTTGTGAGCGGGGTCCAAGAGACCCAGTACTTC,CASSFVSGVQETQYF
TRBJ1-1,-,TRBD1,TRBV9,TGTGCCAGCAGCGCTGACAGGGGGCCCCTGAACACTGAAGCTTTCTTT,CASSADRGPLNTEAFF
TRBJ1-2,-,TRBD1,TRBV9,TGTGCCAGCGGGACAGGGAATGGCTACACCTTC,CASGTGNGYTF
TRBJ1-4,-,TRBD1,TRBV4-3,TGCGCCAGCAGTCCCCGGGACAGTTGGGAAAAACTGTTTTTT,CASSPRDSWEKLFF
TRBJ2-1,-,-,TRBV25-1,TGTGCCAGCGAGGGGCTAGCAGACTACAATGAGCAGTTCTTC,CASEGLADYNEQFF
TRBJ1-1,-,-,TRBV4-2,TGTGCCAGCAGCCCTGGGGGGACGGGACGAGAAGCTTTCTTT,CASSPGGTGREAFF
TRBJ2-7,once,-,TRBV19,TGTGCCAGTAGTATGGGAGACAGCACCTACGAGCAGTACTTC,CASSMGDSTYEQYF
TRBJ2-1,-,-,TRBV7-8,TGTGCCAGCAGCCTACAGGGCAATGAGCAGTTCTTC,CASSLQGNEQFF
TRBJ2-7,-,TRBD2,TRBV11-2,TGTGCCAGCAGCTCCCCCGGGGGGGCGGGATCCTACGAGCAGTACTTC,CASSSPGGAGSYEQYF
TRBJ1-1,-,-,TRBV7-8,TGTGCCAGCAGCTTAGCCGAGGGTGACACTGAAGCTTTCTTT,CASSLAEGDTEAFF
TRBJ2-3,-,TRBD2,TRBV5-6,TGTGCCAGCAGCTTCCGAGTGGGAGGGGTGGGGACAGATACGCAGTATTTT,CASSFRVGGVGTDTQYF
TRBJ2-3,-,-,TRBV9,TGTGCCAGCAGCGCCAGACCAGATACGCAGTATTTT,CASSARPDTQYF
TRBJ2-1,-,TRBD2,TRBV11-2,TGTGCCAGCACCGCCGGCTTAGCGGGGATAGATCAGCAGTTCTTC,CASTAGLAGIDQQFF
TRBJ2-7,-,TRBD2,TRBV7-8,TGTGCCAGCAGCTCCTCTAGCGGGAGGGCCATCGGGCAGTACTTC,CASSSSSGRAIGQYF
TRBJ1-2,-,-,TRBV11-1,TGTGCCAGCAGCCCGCGGACAGCTTTCTATGGCTACACCTTC,CASSPRTAFYGYTF
TRBJ2-1,-,-,TRBV30,TGTGCCTGGATTCCTCGGGAGAGCGGTGAGCAGTTCTTC,CAWIPRESGEQFF
TRBJ2-2,once,TRBD1,TRBV29-1,TGCAGCGTCCACTCGGACAGGGGGAACACCGGGGAGCTGTTTTTT,CSVHSDRGNTGELFF
TRBJ2-3,-,-,TRBV4-3,TGCGCCAGCAGCCAAGATCGCCTCGGAGGCACAGATACGCAGTATTTT,CASSQDRLGGTDTQYF
TRBJ1-1,-,-,TRBV14,TGTGCCAGCAGCCCCTGGGAGGGCACTGAAGCTTTCTTT,CASSPWEGTEAFF
TRBJ2-5,-,-,TRBV7-9,TGTGCCAGCAGCCCGGTCGGGGTCCAAGAGACCCAGTACTTC,CASSPVGVQETQYF
TRBJ1-1,-,-,TRBV7-9,TGTGCCAGCAGCTTAGGCGACAGGCTCATGGACACTGAAGCTTTCTTT,CASSLGDRLMDTEAFF
TRBJ2-1,-,-,TRBV27,TGTGCCAGCACTCGCGGGACGGGCTCCTACAATGAGCAGTTCTTC,CASTRGTGSYNEQFF
TRBJ1-4,-,-,TRBV29-1,TGCAGCGCCTCCCGGGGAGGGGCAACTAATGAAAAACTGTTTTTT,CSASRGGATNEKLFF
TRBJ2-3,-,-,TRBV21-1,TGTGCCAGCAGCCCCTATGGCGGCAGCGGGGGATACAGCACAGATACGCAGTATTTT,CASSPYGGSGGYSTDTQYF
TRBJ2-1,-,TRBD1,TRBV4-1,TGCGCCAGCAGCCAAGCAGTAGCAGGGGGCAATGAGCAGTTCTTC,CASSQAVAGGNEQFF
TRBJ2-2,-,TRBD2,TRBV7-9,TGTGCCAGCAGCGCCGGGGGACTAGCTGCGTTTGGGGAGCTGTTTTTT,CASSAGGLAAFGELFF
TRBJ2-1,once,-,TRBV18,TGTGCCAGTCAGGAGAAACCGTCCTACAATGAGCAGTTCTTC,CASQEKPSYNEQFF
TRBJ2-3,-,TRBD2,TRBV5-4,TGTGCCAGCAGCTTTCTCAGATTGACTAGCGGAAGCACAGATACGCAGTATTTT,CASSFLRLTSGSTDTQYF
TRBJ1-4,-,-,TRBV4-1,TGCGCCAGCAGCCAAGTAAGCAGGGGAGCAACTAATGAAAAACTGTTTTTT,CASSQVSRGATNEKLFF
TRBJ2-3,-,TRBD2,TRBV2,TGTGCCAGAGGACTAGCGGGAGTCCCGAGCACAGATACGCAGTATTTT,CARGLAGVPSTDTQYF
TRBJ1-5,-,-,TRBV28,TGTGCCAGCAGACCCTATAGCAATCAGCCCCAGCATTTT,CASRPYSNQPQHF
TRBJ1-2,-,-,TRBV27,TGTGCCAGCAGTTTTGGAGGGGCTAGGGGCTACACCTTC,CASSFGGARGYTF
TRBJ1-2,-,TRBD1,TRBV7-9,TGTGCCAGCAGCCCCGGGGGACAGAGCCCCTATGGCTACACCTTC,CASSPGGQSPYGYTF
TRBJ2-4,-,-,TRBV2,TGTGCCAGCAGTGAAGAGAGGGACGGAGCCAAAAACATTCAGTACTTC,CASSEERDGAKNIQYF
TRBJ1-4,-,-,TRBV9,TGTGCCAGCAGCCTTACCCCCGGGCCTAATGAAAAACTGTTTTTT,CASSLTPGPNEKLFF
TRBJ1-1,medium-sized,-,TRBV13,TGTGCCGCGGGGATAAACACTGAAGCTTTCTTT,CAAGINTEAFF
TRBJ2-7,few,-,TRBV19,TGTGCCAGCTCTGACCACGGATACTACGAGCAGTACTTC,CASSDHGYYEQYF
TRBJ2-7,-,TRBD2,TRBV9,TGTGCCAGCAGCCCCGGGACTAGCGGGAGCGACGAGCAGTACTTC,CASSPGTSGSDEQYF
TRBJ2-1,-,TRBD2,TRBV5-6,TGTGCCAGCAGCTTGCGGGAGCGGGAGGGGTCCTACAATGAGCAGTTCTTC,CASSLREREGSYNEQFF
TRBJ2-1,-,-,TRBV30,TGTGCCTGGACTCCGGTGGGTTACAATGAGCAGTTCTTC,CAWTPVGYNEQFF
TRBJ2-7,-,-,TRBV9,TGTGCCAGCAGCGTAGCTGCCGGACAACACGAGCAGTACTTC,CASSVAAGQHEQYF
TRBJ2-7,-,TRBD1,TRBV6-5,TGTGCCAGCAGTTACACTGGGACAGGGGAGGACGAGCAGTACTTC,CASSYTGTGEDEQYF
TRBJ2-7,-,-,TRBV9,TGTGCCAGCAGCGTAGGACAGTCCTACGAGCAGTACTTC,CASSVGQSYEQYF
TRBJ1-2,-,TRBD1,TRBV7-8,TGTGCCAGCAGCTTAGGGACAGGGGTAGACTATGGCTACACCTTC,CASSLGTGVDYGYTF
TRBJ2-3,-,-,TRBV21-1,TGTGCCAGCAGCGCGTACCGGCGGACAGGGGGCCCGGTACACACAGATACGCAGTATTTT,CASSAYRRTGGPVHTDTQYF